The 7 T cell receptor beta chains listed next were all sequenced from one sample in a study of CD8+ T cells in alopecia areata. RNA, once extracted, was reverse transcribed into cDNA for use as the sequencing template. The method was immunoSEQ multiplex PCR; TCRdb's version includes in-frame clones alone and lacks a portion of them. The table records around 140,000 clones, roughly nine tenths of them present only once. As to treatment: oral pan-JAK inhibitor, 5-10 mg twice daily. The source material was CD8+ T cells sorted from blood, sampled at week 4, from a patient treated with tofacitinib. The receptors shown here come from a human donor with alopecia areata.

This clone was detected once. V gene TRBV6-5 combines with J gene TRBJ2-3; D is perhaps TRBD1 or TRBD2 (6 bases each). CDR3 size: 15 residues. From germline, CDR1 is MNHEY and CDR2 SVGAGI. V was trimmed by 5 bases and J by 3 bases, leaving 15 bases between them. DNA for the CDR3: TGTGCCAGCAGTCCCTTAACGGGGGCTACAGATACGCAGTATTTT. Protein product: CASSPLTGATDTQYF.

CDR3 DNA sequence: TGTGCCAGCAGTGAAGCAGCGGGAAGTCACTACGAGCAGTACTTC. Its translation is CASSEAAGSHYEQYF. The rearrangement joins TRBV2 to TRBJ2-7, with TRBD2 identical over 7 bases. The CDR3 has 15 amino acids. CDR1 and CDR2 (germline): SNHLY, FYNNEI. Trimming cost V 0 bases and J 3 bases; bases outside gene matches: 5.

V usage is TRBV4-1 and J usage is TRBJ1-1; tentatively, D is TRBD1 (6 bases). The CDR3 loop spans 13 amino acids. CDR1 and CDR2 from the germline V gene are MGHRA and YSYEKL. V lost 3 bases, J lost 7 bases, and 12 bases lay in between. For the CDR3, the DNA is TGCGCCAGCAGCCAGCTCTCGGACAGTGAAGCTTTCTTT. This encodes CASSQLSDSEAFF.

The gene calls are TRBV27 and TRBJ1-3; D is unclear. The CDR3 is made up of 17 amino acids. Germline assignment: CDR1 MNHEY and CDR2 SMNVEV (reference sequence). V lost 0 bases and J 0 bases, leaving 12 bases between the germline ends. CDR3 nucleotides: TGTGCCAGCAGTTTATCGTCGCCTGCAGGCTCTGGAAACACCATATATTTT. Its translation is CASSLSSPAGSGNTIYF.

The chain carries TRBV9 and TRBJ2-1, with TRBD2 matching 10 bases. J lost 2 bases, V lost 3 bases, and 8 bases had no gene match. The length of the CDR3 is 17 residues. Germline loops: CDR1 SGDLS, CDR2 YYNGEE. For the CDR3, the DNA is TGTGCCAGCAGCGCACAATCTAGCGGGGGTACCTACAATGAGCAGTTCTTC. Translation: CASSAQSSGGTYNEQFF.

The CDR3 is CASSYFGTGFNGELFF. The CDR3 DNA reads TGTGCCAGCAGTTACTTCGGGACAGGTTTTAACGGGGAGCTGTTTTTT. The chain has TRBV6-5 and TRBJ2-2, with TRBD1 matching over 8 bases. Germline CDR1 MNHEY, CDR2 SVGAGI. Trimming at V came to 1 base and at J to 7 bases, leaving 8 bases not matched to a gene. The length of the CDR3 is 16 residues.

J is TRBJ2-7 and V is TRBV7-9, with 7 bases aligning to TRBD1. V lost 4 bases to trimming and J lost 2 bases; unmatched junction nucleotides: 5. The CDR3 contains 14 residues. Germline V gene lookup returns CDR1 SEHNR and CDR2 FQNEAQ (reference sequence). CDR3 protein: CASSSDRDTYEQYF. In nucleotides, the CDR3 is TGTGCCAGCAGCTCCGACAGGGATACCTACGAGCAGTACTTC.